Listed below are T cell receptor beta chains from one sample, sequenced in a study of radiation and T cells in renal cell carcinoma. Sequencing used immunoSEQ multiplex PCR; TCRdb keeps in-frame clones, though not all of them. The table lists about 130,000 clones, around 83% of them singletons. The sample here was blood, taken from a patient whose treatment included radiotherapy and nephrectomy. Source of these receptors: a woman in her sixties with renal cell carcinoma. The CDR3 runs from the conserved cysteine through the conserved F or W. The D gene is left open where the match is weak. Where a row states a size, it is once, few, many or the class of an expanded clone; other rows omit it.

D	size	length	J	V	CDR3	DNA
NA	NA	19	TRBJ2-3	TRBV6-1	CASSGYRVTRPLSTDTQYF	TGTGCCAGCAGTGGCTACAGGGTGACTAGGCCCCTTAGCACAGATACGCAGTATTTT
NA	NA	16	TRBJ1-5	TRBV28	CASSSGPKVGNQPQHF	TGTGCCAGCAGTTCCGGACCAAAAGTAGGCAATCAGCCCCAGCATTTT
TRBD2	NA	13	TRBJ2-6	TRBV4-3	CASSQAGGADLTF	TGCGCCAGCAGCCAAGCGGGGGGGGCGGACCTGACTTTC
NA	many	12	TRBJ1-1	TRBV19	CASSPSSVEAFF	TGTGCCAGTAGTCCCTCCTCGGTCGAAGCTTTCTTT
TRBD1	NA	13	TRBJ1-2	TRBV2	CASRGDSYYGYTF	TGTGCCAGCAGGGGGGACAGCTACTATGGCTACACCTTC
TRBD2	NA	16	TRBJ2-1	TRBV4-2	CASSRPPGGLDNEQFF	TGTGCCAGCAGCCGACCCCCGGGGGGGTTAGACAATGAGCAGTTCTTC
NA	NA	15	TRBJ2-1	TRBV27	CASSLGLLSYNEQFF	TGTGCCAGCAGTTTAGGACTCCTTTCCTACAATGAGCAGTTCTTC
NA	few	14	TRBJ1-1	TRBV19	CASSPGQRNTEAFF	TGTGCCAGTAGTCCTGGACAGCGGAACACTGAAGCTTTCTTT
NA	few	18	TRBJ2-4	TRBV7-9	CASSLGSLRTRAKNIQYF	TGTGCCAGCAGCTTAGGGTCCCTGAGAACAAGAGCCAAAAACATTCAGTACTTC
NA	NA	15	TRBJ1-5	TRBV15	CATSRDRAGGQPQHF	TGTGCCACCAGCAGAGATCGGGCAGGAGGTCAGCCCCAGCATTTT
TRBD2	NA	17	TRBJ2-5	TRBV19	CASSNPPRGGVQETQYF	TGTGCCAGTAGTAACCCTCCGCGGGGAGGGGTCCAAGAGACCCAGTACTTC
TRBD1	few	14	TRBJ1-5	TRBV30	CAWSVTGGYQPQHF	TGTGCCTGGAGTGTGACAGGGGGCTATCAGCCCCAGCATTTT
NA	NA	16	TRBJ2-7	TRBV4-1	CASSQDRERGVYEQYF	TGCGCCAGCAGCCAAGATAGAGAAAGGGGCGTCTACGAGCAGTACTTC
NA	few	13	TRBJ1-1	TRBV29-1	CSVEFLRNTEAFF	TGCAGCGTTGAATTCTTACGGAACACTGAAGCTTTCTTT
NA	NA	13	TRBJ1-1	TRBV27	CASSYIMNTEAFF	TGTGCCAGCAGTTATATCATGAACACTGAAGCTTTCTTT
NA	NA	14	TRBJ1-2	TRBV13	CASSQLRGDDGYTF	TGTGCCAGCAGCCAGCTCCGGGGGGACGATGGCTACACCTTC
NA	NA	14	TRBJ1-1	TRBV7-6	CASSLNGENTEAFF	TGTGCCAGCAGCTTAAACGGGGAGAACACTGAAGCTTTCTTT
NA	few	13	TRBJ1-1	TRBV5-6	CASSLGVDTEAFF	TGTGCCAGCAGCTTGGGAGTAGACACTGAAGCTTTCTTT
TRBD2	NA	15	TRBJ2-7	TRBV19	CASSIRREGPYEQYF	TGTGCCAGTAGTATTAGGCGGGAGGGCCCCTACGAGCAGTACTTC
NA	once	14	TRBJ2-7	TRBV30	CAWSAAGGINEQYF	TGTGCCTGGAGTGCGGCAGGGGGGATCAACGAGCAGTACTTC
NA	NA	13	TRBJ2-1	TRBV7-2	CASSFNSYNEQFF	TGTGCCAGCAGCTTTAACAGCTACAATGAGCAGTTCTTC
TRBD1	NA	15	TRBJ2-5	TRBV5-1	CASSRGQGNSETQYF	TGCGCCAGCAGTCGAGGACAGGGCAATTCGGAGACCCAGTACTTC
NA	NA	18	TRBJ2-7	TRBV21-1	CASSKDPATGRCSYEQYF	TGTGCCAGCAGCAAAGACCCAGCCACGGGAAGGTGCTCCTACGAGCAGTACTTC
NA	NA	15	TRBJ2-3	TRBV19	CASSIGSYYTDTQYF	TGTGCCAGTAGTATAGGGTCCTACTACACAGATACGCAGTATTTT
NA	once	10	TRBJ1-2	TRBV19	CASRGYGYTF	TGTGCCAGTAGAGGGTATGGCTACACCTTC
NA	NA	16	TRBJ1-4	TRBV11-2	CASSLVLGQDPEKLFF	TGTGCCAGCAGCTTAGTCCTGGGACAAGACCCTGAAAAACTGTTTTTT
NA	few	10	TRBJ1-3	TRBV29-1	CSVRENTIYF	TGCAGCGTGAGGGAGAACACCATATATTTT
NA	NA	13	TRBJ2-5	TRBV30	CARGSGGEETQYF	TGTGCCCGGGGGAGTGGGGGCGAGGAGACCCAGTACTTC
NA	NA	14	TRBJ2-3	TRBV27	CASSAGSSTDTQYF	TGTGCCAGCAGCGCCGGGTCTAGCACAGATACGCAGTATTTT
TRBD2	NA	15	TRBJ2-7	TRBV28	CASSSTSGGNYEQYF	TGTGCCAGCAGTTCGACTAGCGGGGGAAACTACGAGCAGTACTTC
NA	once	14	TRBJ1-1	TRBV6-1	CASSVRGFNTEAFF	TGTGCCAGCAGTGTTCGGGGCTTCAACACTGAAGCTTTCTTT
TRBD1	few	14	TRBJ1-1	TRBV10-3	CAISARQGNTEAFF	TGTGCCATCAGTGCCAGACAGGGGAACACTGAAGCTTTCTTT
TRBD2	once	15	TRBJ2-1	TRBV29-1	CSVEIAGGPVREQFF	TGCAGCGTTGAAATAGCGGGGGGGCCGGTACGAGAGCAGTTCTTC